These 25 T cell receptor beta chains originate from one sample sequenced in a study of cytomegalovirus exposure and HLA in healthy donors. 13 Jbeta primers and 60 Vbeta primers were used for the PCR. The table came from immunoSEQ multiplex PCR; TCRdb's copy has only in-frame clones and leaves some out. The data show tens of thousands of clones, with 80% seen just once and 32% held by the top ten. The sequencing input was PBMCs. The origin of the receptors is a man aged 45-65 years in good health and CMV-seropositive.

In its sample, this clone was seen once. This chain connects TRBV5-1 to TRBJ1-1, with 7 bases identical to TRBD1. Trimming at V came to 3 bases and at J to 7 bases, leaving 6 bases not matched to a gene. This CDR3 region has 13 residues. CDR1 SGHRS and CDR2 YFSETQ come from the germline V gene. CDR3 loop: CASSSAGTDEAFF. The CDR3 nucleotides are TGCGCCAGCAGCTCGGCCGGGACAGATGAAGCTTTCTTT.

This clone was detected once. The chain has TRBV11-2 and TRBJ2-7, with no clear D. The ends were cut back, 5 bases at V and 3 bases at J, with 20 bases in the middle. Germline V gene lookup returns CDR1 SGHAT and CDR2 FQNNGV. This CDR3 contains 16 residues. As DNA, the CDR3 is TGTGCCAGCAGCCCGATTAGCCCTACCAGAAACTACGAGCAGTACTTC. Protein product: CASSPISPTRNYEQYF.

The V gene is TRBV7-2, the J gene TRBJ2-1, with 10 bases identical to TRBD1. J gave up 0 bases and V 4 bases, and 9 bases lay outside the gene matches. This CDR3 is built from 18 residues. Germline CDR1 SGHTA, CDR2 FQGNSA. The CDR3 sequence: CASSSRTGGISSYNEQFF. The CDR3 bases are TGTGCCAGCAGCTCAAGGACAGGGGGGATAAGCTCCTACAATGAGCAGTTCTTC.

The V and J genes are TRBV6-1 and TRBJ1-1; 11 bases match TRBD1. The CDR3 runs to 14 residues. The ends lost 10 bases at V and 3 bases at J; junction bases unmatched: 7. Germline V CDR1 and CDR2: MNHNS, SASEGT. In nucleotides, the CDR3 is TGTGCCACCAACGGACAGGGGGCTTACACTGAAGCTTTCTTT. This encodes CATNGQGAYTEAFF.

V usage is TRBV19 and J usage is TRBJ1-1; D remains ambiguous. Germline CDR1 reads LNHDA; CDR2 reads SQIVND (reference sequence). The CDR3 has 16 residues. Trimming took 7 bases from V and 1 from J, leaving 19 bases between them. In nucleotides, the CDR3 is TGTGCCAGTACGAGATTGGAGGGCCTCAAGAACACTGAAGCTTTCTTT. This encodes CASTRLEGLKNTEAFF.

J is TRBJ2-5 and V is TRBV19; TRBD1 matches at 9 bases. Per the germline V gene, CDR1 is LNHDA and CDR2 is SQIVND (reference sequence). CDR3 length equals 14 residues. Trimming at V came to 5 bases and at J to 5 bases, leaving 6 bases not matched to a gene. The CDR3 DNA sequence: TGTGCCAGTAGTGTCTCGACAGGGGGGGAGACCCAGTACTTC. Amino acids: CASSVSTGGETQYF. The full variable domain, completed using reference TRBV19 and TRBJ2-5, is DGGITQSPKYLFRKEGQNVTLSCEQNLNHDAMYWYRQDPGQGLRLIYYSQIVNDFQKGDIAEGYSVSREKKESFPLTVTSAQKNPTAFYLCASSVSTGGETQYFGPGTRLLVL.

The chain couples TRBV7-9 to TRBJ2-7; the match to TRBD1 covers 9 bases. The V gene's germline CDR1 is SEHNR and CDR2 FQNEAQ (reference sequence). The ends lost 5 bases at V and 2 bases at J; junction bases unmatched: 1. The CDR3 is made up of 13 amino acids. CDR3 nucleotide sequence: TGTGCCAGCAGCCGGGACAGGGCCTACGAGCAGTACTTC. The encoded protein is CASSRDRAYEQYF.

V usage is TRBV18 and J usage is TRBJ2-3, with 9 nucleotides matching TRBD2. CDR1 and CDR2 (germline): KGHSH, LQKENI. This CDR3 comprises 15 residues. The V gene end was trimmed by 3 bases and the J gene end by 6 bases; junction bases not matched to a gene: 7. CDR3 in DNA: TGTGCCAGCTCACCGGAGCTAGCGGGATGGGATACGCAGTATTTT. This encodes CASSPELAGWDTQYF.

The rearrangement joins TRBV19 to TRBJ2-1; 7 bases match TRBD1. Germline lookup yields CDR1 LNHDA and CDR2 SQIVND (reference sequence). V was pared by 4 bases and J by 6 bases, with 12 bases of the junction left unmatched. CDR3 length: 16 residues. The CDR3 spells CASSKLQGPRGNEQFF. DNA for the CDR3: TGTGCCAGTAGTAAACTACAGGGGCCGCGCGGCAATGAGCAGTTCTTC. Full variable domain (outside the CDR3, taken from reference TRBV19 and TRBJ2-1): DGGITQSPKYLFRKEGQNVTLSCEQNLNHDAMYWYRQDPGQGLRLIYYSQIVNDFQKGDIAEGYSVSREKKESFPLTVTSAQKNPTAFYLCASSKLQGPRGNEQFFGPGTRLTVL.

The J gene is TRBJ2-3, the V gene TRBV19, with TRBD2 as a possible D gene (6 bases). V lost 7 bases and J lost 5, with 16 bases in between. Germline CDR1 and CDR2: LNHDA and SQIVND (reference sequence). The CDR3 loop spans 14 amino acids. As DNA, the CDR3 is TGTGCCAGTACCCGACTAGGAGGGGTAGATACGCAGTATTTT. As protein: CASTRLGGVDTQYF. Filled out from reference TRBV19 and TRBJ2-3, the complete variable domain reads DGGITQSPKYLFRKEGQNVTLSCEQNLNHDAMYWYRQDPGQGLRLIYYSQIVNDFQKGDIAEGYSVSREKKESFPLTVTSAQKNPTAFYLCASTRLGGVDTQYFGPGTRLTVL.

This chain connects TRBV2 to TRBJ2-7; D possibly corresponds to TRBD1 (5 bases). The CDR3 consists of 13 residues. Trimming removed 4 bases from V and 5 bases from J, with 12 bases in between. CDR1 SNHLY and CDR2 FYNNEI come from the germline V gene. This CDR3 is CASSALTVDEQYF. CDR3 sequence (DNA): TGTGCCAGCAGTGCCTTGACAGTTGACGAGCAGTACTTC.

The rearrangement joins TRBV10-3 to TRBJ2-7; 12 bases map to TRBD2. J gave up 1 base and V 0 bases, and 4 bases lay outside the gene matches. Germline V gene data show CDR1 as ENHRY and CDR2 as SYGVKD. The CDR3 consists of 17 residues. The CDR3 loop is CAISESGTSGFSYEQYF. CDR3 coding DNA: TGTGCCATCAGTGAGTCGGGGACTAGCGGGTTTTCCTACGAGCAGTACTTC.

The chain's CDR3 is CASSAGQIVYEQYF. The DNA for the CDR3 is TGTGCCAGCAGTGCCGGACAGATCGTTTACGAGCAGTACTTC. The J gene is TRBJ2-7, the V gene TRBV6-6; a possible D gene is TRBD1 (6 bases). V gave up 5 bases and J gave up 4 bases, with 15 bases separating them. Germline V gene data show CDR1 as MNHNY and CDR2 as SVGAGI (reference sequence). The CDR3 runs 14 residues.

The chain is built from TRBV5-1 and TRBJ2-3; no firm D call. Trimming took off 2 bases at V and 0 bases at J, with 7 bases between the two ends. The CDR3 is 14 residues long. The germline V gene encodes CDR1 SGHRS and CDR2 YFSETQ. For the CDR3, the DNA is TGCGCCAGCAGCTTATCGCGTAGCACAGATACGCAGTATTTT. Encoded protein: CASSLSRSTDTQYF.

The J gene is TRBJ2-7, the V gene TRBV19, with D possibly matching TRBD2 (5 bases). The CDR3 runs 13 residues. Germline CDR1 LNHDA, CDR2 SQIVND (reference sequence). The V gene lost 2 bases and the J gene lost 6 bases, with 11 bases spanning the gap. CDR3 DNA sequence: TGTGCCAGTAGTATACGTCCTCGGGGCGAGCAGTACTTC. This sequence encodes CASSIRPRGEQYF.

This chain joins TRBV5-4 and TRBJ2-1; TRBD2 agrees at 11 bases. This CDR3 has 15 amino acids. The V gene end was trimmed by 0 bases and the J gene end by 9 bases; junction bases not matched to a gene: 5. Germline loops: CDR1 SGHNT, CDR2 YYREEE (reference sequence). The CDR3, as DNA: TGTGCCAGCAGCTTGGTCCTAGCGGGGGGTGGTGAGCAGTTCTTC. Its protein product is CASSLVLAGGGEQFF.

J is TRBJ2-5 and V is TRBV7-3; 10 nucleotides align to TRBD1. The CDR3 extends over 15 amino acids. Per the germline V gene, CDR1 is SGHTA and CDR2 is FQGTGA. The V gene end was trimmed by 5 bases and the J gene end by 4 bases; junction bases not matched to a gene: 7. Here the CDR3 DNA reads TGTGCCAGCAGCCCCGGGACAGGGGTAAGAGAGACCCAGTACTTC. Translated, it gives CASSPGTGVRETQYF.

V is TRBV19 and J is TRBJ1-2; 7 bases are a match to TRBD1. Germline CDR1 is LNHDA and CDR2 is SQIVND (reference sequence). The CDR3 is made up of 14 amino acids. V gave up 3 bases and J gave up 8 bases; unmatched junction bases: 9. The CDR3 protein is CASSIRKGAEGYTF. CDR3 bases: TGTGCCAGTAGTATTAGGAAGGGGGCGGAAGGCTACACCTTC.

The gene calls are TRBV5-1 and TRBJ2-2; no clear D. V lost 6 bases and J lost 2, with 5 bases in between. The CDR3 loop spans 12 amino acids. The germline V gene has CDR1 SGHRS and CDR2 YFSETQ. CDR3 in DNA: TGCGCCAGCACCCAAAACACCGGGGAGCTGTTTTTT. It specifies CASTQNTGELFF. Looking up the rest from reference TRBV5-1 and TRBJ2-2 gives the full variable domain: KAGVTQTPRYLIKTRGQQVTLSCSPISGHRSVSWYQQTPGQGLQFLFEYFSETQRNKGNFPGRFSGRQFSNSRSEMNVSTLELGDSALYLCASTQNTGELFFGEGSRLTVL.

This clone has just one count. The V gene is TRBV12-5, the J gene TRBJ2-2, with D perhaps TRBD2 (6 bases). The ends were cut back, 8 bases at V and 5 bases at J, with 12 bases in the middle. Germline V gene data show CDR1 as LGHNT and CDR2 as FRNRAP. This CDR3 has 13 amino acids. CDR3 loop: CASTPGRTGELFF. For the CDR3, the DNA is TGTGCTAGTACTCCAGGGAGGACCGGGGAGCTGTTTTTT.

This clone was detected a few times. CDR3 DNA: TGTGCCAGCAGTTTCCCGGGTGCTGAAGCTTTCTTT. Protein: CASSFPGAEAFF. The chain uses TRBV27 and TRBJ1-1; D unresolved. With 3 bases removed from V and 6 bases from J, the gap between germline ends came to 8 bases. The CDR3 length is 12 residues. Germline V gene lookup returns CDR1 MNHEY and CDR2 SMNVEV (reference sequence).

The chain couples TRBV19 to TRBJ2-5; D unresolved. Per germline, CDR1 LNHDA and CDR2 SQIVND (reference sequence). The CDR3 contains 15 residues. Trimming left V 3 bases short and J 2 bases short, with 13 bases between. The CDR3 bases are TGTGCCAGTAGTATGTCCAGCGCCGGTCAAGAGACCCAGTACTTC. Encoded protein: CASSMSSAGQETQYF.

This clone was detected once. The chain carries TRBV14 and TRBJ2-5, with TRBD2 as a possible D gene (6 bases). V was clipped by 1 base and J by 0 bases, with 9 bases between them. The CDR3 has 15 residues. CDR1 and CDR2 (germline): SGHDN, FVKESK. The CDR3 bases are TGTGCCAGCAGCCAAGGCGGGGAAAACCAAGAGACCCAGTACTTC. Protein product: CASSQGGENQETQYF.

The V and J genes are TRBV2 and TRBJ2-1, with D maybe TRBD2 (6 bases). Trimming left V 3 bases short and J 2 bases short, with 11 bases between. Per germline, CDR1 SNHLY and CDR2 FYNNEI. The CDR3 is 15 amino acids. DNA of the CDR3: TGTGCCAGCAGTGACGGGAGTGTCGCCTACAATGAGCAGTTCTTC. Translated: CASSDGSVAYNEQFF. The variable domain in full, completed from reference TRBV2 and TRBJ2-1, reads EPEVTQTPSHQVTQMGQEVILRCVPISNHLYFYWYRQILGQKVEFLVSFYNNEISEKSEIFDDQFSVERPDGSNFTLKIRSTKLEDSAMYFCASSDGSVAYNEQFFGPGTRLTVL.

The chain recombines TRBV29-1 with TRBJ2-4; 10 bases fit TRBD1. Per the germline V gene, CDR1 is SQVTM and CDR2 is ANQGSEA. V shed 7 bases, J shed 12 bases, and the junction held 12 bases outside the gene matches. CDR3 length: 13 residues. This CDR3 is CSAIRDRGDSQYF. In nucleotides, the CDR3 is TGCAGCGCCATCCGGGACAGGGGAGACAGTCAGTACTTC.